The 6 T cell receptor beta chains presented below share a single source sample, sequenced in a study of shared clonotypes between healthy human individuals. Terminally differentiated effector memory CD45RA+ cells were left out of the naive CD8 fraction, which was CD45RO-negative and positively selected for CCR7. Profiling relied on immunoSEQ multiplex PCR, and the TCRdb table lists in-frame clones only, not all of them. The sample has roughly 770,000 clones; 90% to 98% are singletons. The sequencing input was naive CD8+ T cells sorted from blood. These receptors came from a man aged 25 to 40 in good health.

The CDR3 sequence is CASSLAPPRGSSYNEQFF. CDR3 sequence (DNA): TGTGCCAGCAGTTTAGCCCCCCCCCGGGGGAGCTCCTACAATGAGCAGTTCTTC. The chain recombines TRBV28 with TRBJ2-1, with D possibly matching TRBD2 (6 bases). Germline V gene lookup returns CDR1 MDHEN and CDR2 SYDVKM. The CDR3 extends over 18 amino acids. The germline V and J ends were trimmed by 2 bases and 0 bases, with 17 bases remaining between them.

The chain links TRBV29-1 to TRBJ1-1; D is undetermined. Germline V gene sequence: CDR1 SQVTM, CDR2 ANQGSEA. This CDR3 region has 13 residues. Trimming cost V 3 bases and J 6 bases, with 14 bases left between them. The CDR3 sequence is CSVDPGRESEAFF. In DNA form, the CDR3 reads TGCAGCGTTGATCCGGGGAGGGAGTCTGAAGCTTTCTTT.

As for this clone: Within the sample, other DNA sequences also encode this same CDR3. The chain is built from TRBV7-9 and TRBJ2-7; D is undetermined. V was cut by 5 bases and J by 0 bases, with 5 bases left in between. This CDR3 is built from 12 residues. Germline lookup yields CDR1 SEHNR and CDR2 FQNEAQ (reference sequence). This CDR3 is CASSPASYEQYF. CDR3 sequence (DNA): TGTGCCAGCAGCCCCGCCTCCTACGAGCAGTACTTC.

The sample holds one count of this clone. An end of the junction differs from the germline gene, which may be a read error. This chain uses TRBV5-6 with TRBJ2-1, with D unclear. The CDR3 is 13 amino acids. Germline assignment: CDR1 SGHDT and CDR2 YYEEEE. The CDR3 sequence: CASSLTSSNEQFF. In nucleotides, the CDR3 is TGTGCCAGCAGCTTGACATCCTCCAATGAGCAGTTCTTC.

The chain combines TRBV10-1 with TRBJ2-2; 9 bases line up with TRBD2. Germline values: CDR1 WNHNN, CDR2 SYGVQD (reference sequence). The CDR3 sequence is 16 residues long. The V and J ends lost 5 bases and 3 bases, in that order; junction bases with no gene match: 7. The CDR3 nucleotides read TGCGCCAGCAGTCGGGAAAGCGGGAGGCACACCGGGGAGCTGTTTTTT. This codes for CASSRESGRHTGELFF.

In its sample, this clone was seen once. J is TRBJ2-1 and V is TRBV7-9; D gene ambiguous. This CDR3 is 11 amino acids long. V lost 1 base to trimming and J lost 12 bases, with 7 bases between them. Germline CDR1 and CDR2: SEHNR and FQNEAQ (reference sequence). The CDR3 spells CASSLEVVQFF. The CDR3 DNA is TGTGCCAGCAGCTTAGAGGTTGTGCAGTTCTTC.